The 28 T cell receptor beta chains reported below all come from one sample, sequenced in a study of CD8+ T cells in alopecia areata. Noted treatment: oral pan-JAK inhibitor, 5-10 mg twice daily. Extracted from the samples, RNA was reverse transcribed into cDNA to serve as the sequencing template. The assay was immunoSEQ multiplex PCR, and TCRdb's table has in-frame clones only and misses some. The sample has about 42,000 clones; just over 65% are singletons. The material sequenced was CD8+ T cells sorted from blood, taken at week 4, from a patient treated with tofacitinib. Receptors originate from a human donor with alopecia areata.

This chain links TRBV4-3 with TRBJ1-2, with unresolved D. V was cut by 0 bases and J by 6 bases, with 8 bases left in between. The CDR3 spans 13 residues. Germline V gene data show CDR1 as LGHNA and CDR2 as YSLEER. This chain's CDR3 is CASSQDIRDGYTF. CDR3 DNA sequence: TGCGCCAGCAGCCAAGATATTCGGGATGGCTACACCTTC.

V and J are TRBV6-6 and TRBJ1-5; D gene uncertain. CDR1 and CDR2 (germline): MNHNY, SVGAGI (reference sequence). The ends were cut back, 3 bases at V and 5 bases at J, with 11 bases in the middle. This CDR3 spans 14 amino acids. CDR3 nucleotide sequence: TGTGCCAGCAGTTATTCTGGGTTTGATCAGCCCCAGCATTTT. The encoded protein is CASSYSGFDQPQHF.

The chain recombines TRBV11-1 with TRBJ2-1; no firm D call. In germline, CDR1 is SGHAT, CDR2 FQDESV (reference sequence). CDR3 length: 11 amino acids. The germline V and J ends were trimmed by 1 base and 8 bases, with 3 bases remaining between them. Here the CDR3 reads CASSLGHEQFF. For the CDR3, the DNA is TGTGCCAGCAGCTTAGGCCATGAGCAGTTCTTC.

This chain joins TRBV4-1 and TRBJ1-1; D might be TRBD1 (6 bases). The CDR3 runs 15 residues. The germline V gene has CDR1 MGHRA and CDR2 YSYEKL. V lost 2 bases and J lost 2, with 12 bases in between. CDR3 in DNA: TGCGCCAGCAGCCAACAACAGGGTTTAAACACTGAAGCTTTCTTT. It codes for CASSQQQGLNTEAFF.

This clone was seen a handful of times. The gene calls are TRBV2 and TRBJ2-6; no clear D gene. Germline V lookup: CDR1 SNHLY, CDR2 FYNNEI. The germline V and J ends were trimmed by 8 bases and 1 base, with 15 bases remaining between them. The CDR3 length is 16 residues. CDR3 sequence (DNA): TGTGCCAGCTCAGGTACCGAGCGATCTGGGGCCAACGTCCTGACTTTC. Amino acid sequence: CASSGTERSGANVLTF. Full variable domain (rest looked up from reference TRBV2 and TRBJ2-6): EPEVTQTPSHQVTQMGQEVILRCVPISNHLYFYWYRQILGQKVEFLVSFYNNEISEKSEIFDDQFSVERPDGSNFTLKIRSTKLEDSAMYFCASSGTERSGANVLTFGAGSRLTVL.

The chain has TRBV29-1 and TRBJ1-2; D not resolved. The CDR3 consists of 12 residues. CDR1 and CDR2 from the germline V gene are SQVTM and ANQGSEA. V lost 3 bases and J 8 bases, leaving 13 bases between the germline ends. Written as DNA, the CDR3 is TGCAGCGTTGACGCAGGCCGGGTCGGCTACACCTTC. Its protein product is CSVDAGRVGYTF. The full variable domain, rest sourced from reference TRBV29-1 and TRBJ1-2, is SAVISQKPSRDICQRGTSLTIQCQVDSQVTMMFWYRQQPGQSLTLIATANQGSEATYESGFVIDKFPISRPNLTFSTLTVSNMSPEDSSIYLCSVDAGRVGYTFGSGTRLTVV.

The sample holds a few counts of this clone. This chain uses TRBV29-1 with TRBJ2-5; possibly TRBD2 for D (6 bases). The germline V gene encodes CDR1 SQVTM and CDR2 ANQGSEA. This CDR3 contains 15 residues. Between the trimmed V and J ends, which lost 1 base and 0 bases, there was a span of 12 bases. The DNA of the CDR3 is TGCAGCGTTGAAGGTGGAGGGGTATACCAAGAGACCCAGTACTTC. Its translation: CSVEGGGVYQETQYF.

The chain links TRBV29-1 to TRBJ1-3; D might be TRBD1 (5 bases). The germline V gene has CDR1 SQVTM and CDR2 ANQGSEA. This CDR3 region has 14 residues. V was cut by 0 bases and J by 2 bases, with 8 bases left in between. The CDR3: CSVEERGAGNTIYF. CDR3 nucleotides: TGCAGCGTTGAAGAAAGAGGGGCTGGAAACACCATATATTTT. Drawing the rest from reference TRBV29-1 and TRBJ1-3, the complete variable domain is SAVISQKPSRDICQRGTSLTIQCQVDSQVTMMFWYRQQPGQSLTLIATANQGSEATYESGFVIDKFPISRPNLTFSTLTVSNMSPEDSSIYLCSVEERGAGNTIYFGEGSWLTVV.

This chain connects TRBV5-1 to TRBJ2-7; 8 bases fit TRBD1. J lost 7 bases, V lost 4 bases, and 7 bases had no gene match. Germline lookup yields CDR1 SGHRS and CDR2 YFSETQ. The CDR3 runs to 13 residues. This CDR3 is CASSPTGVGEQYF. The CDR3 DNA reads TGCGCCAGCAGCCCGACAGGGGTTGGAGAGCAGTACTTC.

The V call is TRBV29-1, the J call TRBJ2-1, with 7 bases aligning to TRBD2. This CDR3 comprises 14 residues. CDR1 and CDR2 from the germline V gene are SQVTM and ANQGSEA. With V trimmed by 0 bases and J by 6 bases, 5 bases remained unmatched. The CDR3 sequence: CSVEDPREVNEQFF. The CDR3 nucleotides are TGCAGCGTTGAAGATCCTCGGGAGGTCAATGAGCAGTTCTTC.

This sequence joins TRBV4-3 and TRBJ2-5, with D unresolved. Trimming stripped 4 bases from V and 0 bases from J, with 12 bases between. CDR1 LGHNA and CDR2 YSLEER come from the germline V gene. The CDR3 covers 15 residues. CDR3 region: CASSLEFQYQETQYF. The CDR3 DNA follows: TGCGCCAGCAGCCTAGAGTTTCAATACCAAGAGACCCAGTACTTC.

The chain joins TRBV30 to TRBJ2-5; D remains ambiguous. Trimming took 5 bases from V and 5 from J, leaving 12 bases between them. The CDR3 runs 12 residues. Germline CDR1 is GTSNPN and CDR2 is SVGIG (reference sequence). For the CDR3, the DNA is TGTGCCTGGGAGACTGACGGGGAGACCCAGTACTTC. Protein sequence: CAWETDGETQYF.

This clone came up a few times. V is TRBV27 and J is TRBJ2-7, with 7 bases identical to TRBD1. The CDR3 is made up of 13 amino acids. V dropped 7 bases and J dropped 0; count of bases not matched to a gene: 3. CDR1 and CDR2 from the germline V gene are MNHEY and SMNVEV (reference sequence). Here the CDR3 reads CASNGQDSYEQYF. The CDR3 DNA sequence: TGTGCCAGCAACGGACAGGACTCCTACGAGCAGTACTTC.

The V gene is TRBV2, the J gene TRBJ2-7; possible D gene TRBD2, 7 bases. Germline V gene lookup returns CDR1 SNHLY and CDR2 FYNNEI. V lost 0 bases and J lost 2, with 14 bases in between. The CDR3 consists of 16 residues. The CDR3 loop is CASSEARRGRTYEQYF. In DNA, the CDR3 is TGTGCCAGCAGTGAAGCTAGGCGGGGGCGAACCTACGAGCAGTACTTC.

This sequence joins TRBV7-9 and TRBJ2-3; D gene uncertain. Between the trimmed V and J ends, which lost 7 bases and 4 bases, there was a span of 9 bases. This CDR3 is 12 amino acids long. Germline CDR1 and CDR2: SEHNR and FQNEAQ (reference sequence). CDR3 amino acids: CASKMGADTQYF. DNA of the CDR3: TGTGCCAGCAAGATGGGTGCAGATACGCAGTATTTT.

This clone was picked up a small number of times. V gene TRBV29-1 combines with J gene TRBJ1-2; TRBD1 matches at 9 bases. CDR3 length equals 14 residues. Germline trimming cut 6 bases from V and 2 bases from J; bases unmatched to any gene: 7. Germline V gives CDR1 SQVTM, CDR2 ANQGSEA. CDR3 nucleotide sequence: TGCAGCGTGCTGGGACAGGGATTAAACTATGGCTACACCTTC. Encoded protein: CSVLGQGLNYGYTF.

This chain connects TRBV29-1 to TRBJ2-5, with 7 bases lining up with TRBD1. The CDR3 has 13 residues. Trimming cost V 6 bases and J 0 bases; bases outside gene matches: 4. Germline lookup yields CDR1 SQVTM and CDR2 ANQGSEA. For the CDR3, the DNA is TGCAGCGTCCCCGACAGGGACCAAGAGACCCAGTACTTC. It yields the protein CSVPDRDQETQYF.

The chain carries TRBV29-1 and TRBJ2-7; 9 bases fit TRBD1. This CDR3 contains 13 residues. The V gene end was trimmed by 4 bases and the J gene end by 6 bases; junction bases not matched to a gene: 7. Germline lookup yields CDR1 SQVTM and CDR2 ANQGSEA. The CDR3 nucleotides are TGCAGCGTTGGCGGACAGGGGAGGGTCGAGCAGTACTTC. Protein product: CSVGGQGRVEQYF.

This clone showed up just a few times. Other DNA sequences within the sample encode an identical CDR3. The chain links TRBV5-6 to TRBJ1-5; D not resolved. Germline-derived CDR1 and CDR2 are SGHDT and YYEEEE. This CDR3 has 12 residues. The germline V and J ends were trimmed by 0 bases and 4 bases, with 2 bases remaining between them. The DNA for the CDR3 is TGTGCCAGCAGCTTGGGGAATCAGCCCCAGCATTTT. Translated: CASSLGNQPQHF.

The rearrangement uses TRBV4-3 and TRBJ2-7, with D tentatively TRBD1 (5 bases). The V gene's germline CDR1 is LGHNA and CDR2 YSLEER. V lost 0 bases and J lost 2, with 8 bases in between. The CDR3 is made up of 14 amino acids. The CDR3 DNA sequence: TGCGCCAGCAGCCAAGAGCAGGGTCCCTACGAGCAGTACTTC. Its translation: CASSQEQGPYEQYF.

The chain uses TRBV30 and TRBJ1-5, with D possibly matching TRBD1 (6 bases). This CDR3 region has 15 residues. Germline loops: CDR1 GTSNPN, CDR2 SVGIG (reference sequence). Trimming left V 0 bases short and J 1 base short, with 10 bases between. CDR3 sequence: CAWSVHRVSNQPQHF. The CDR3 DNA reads TGTGCCTGGAGTGTACACAGGGTGAGCAATCAGCCCCAGCATTTT. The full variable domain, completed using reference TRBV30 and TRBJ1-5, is SQTIHQWPATLVQPVGSPLSLECTVEGTSNPNLYWYRQAAGRGLQLLFYSVGIGQISSEVPQNLSASRPQDRQFILSSKKLLLSDSGFYLCAWSVHRVSNQPQHFGDGTRLSIL.

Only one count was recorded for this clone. The CDR3 nucleotides read TGCGCCAGCAGCCAAGGACCAACGGGGGCCAAAAACATTCAGTACTTC. Translated: CASSQGPTGAKNIQYF. The gene calls are TRBV4-3 and TRBJ2-4, with D possibly TRBD2 on 5 matching bases. Trimming shortened V by 1 base and J by 1 base, and 11 bases separated the two germline ends. Germline CDR1 and CDR2: LGHNA and YSLEER. The CDR3 is 16 residues long.

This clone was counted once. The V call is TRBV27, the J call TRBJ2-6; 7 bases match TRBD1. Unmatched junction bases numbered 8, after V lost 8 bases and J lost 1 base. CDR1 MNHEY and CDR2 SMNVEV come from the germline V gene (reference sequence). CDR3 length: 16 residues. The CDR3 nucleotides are TGTGCCAGCGGCGGGCAGGGGGAGTCTGGGGCCAACGTCCTGACTTTC. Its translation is CASGGQGESGANVLTF. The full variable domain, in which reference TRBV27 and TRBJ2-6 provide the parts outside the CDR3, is EAQVTQNPRYLITVTGKKLTVTCSQNMNHEYMSWYRQDPGLGLRQIYYSMNVEVTDKGDVPEGYKVSRKEKRNFPLILESPSPNQTSLYFCASGGQGESGANVLTFGAGSRLTVL.

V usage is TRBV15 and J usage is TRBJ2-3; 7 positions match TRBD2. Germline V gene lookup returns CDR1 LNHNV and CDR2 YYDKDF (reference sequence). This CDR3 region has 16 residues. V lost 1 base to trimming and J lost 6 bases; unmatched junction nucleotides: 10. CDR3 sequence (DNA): TGTGCCACCAGCAGAGCCAGCGGGACGACCTCGGATACGCAGTATTTT. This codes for CATSRASGTTSDTQYF.

CDR3 protein: CASSGLDSTDTQYF. In nucleotides, the CDR3 is TGTGCCAGCAGTGGGCTGGACAGCACAGATACGCAGTATTTT. The rearrangement uses TRBV27 and TRBJ2-3, with D unresolved. The CDR3 is 14 amino acids. V shed 5 bases and J shed 0 bases, with 9 bases lying between them. Germline V CDR1 and CDR2: MNHEY, SMNVEV (reference sequence).

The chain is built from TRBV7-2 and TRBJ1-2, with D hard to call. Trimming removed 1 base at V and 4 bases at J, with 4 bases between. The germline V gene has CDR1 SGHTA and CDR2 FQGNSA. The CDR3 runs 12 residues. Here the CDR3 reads CASSLGRYGYTF. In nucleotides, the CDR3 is TGTGCCAGCAGCTTAGGGCGCTATGGCTACACCTTC. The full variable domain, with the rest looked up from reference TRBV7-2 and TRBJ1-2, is GAGVSQSPSNKVTEKGKDVELRCDPISGHTALYWYRQSLGQGLEFLIYFQGNSAPDKSGLPSDRFSAERTGGSVSTLTIQRTQQEDSAVYLCASSLGRYGYTFGSGTRLTVV.

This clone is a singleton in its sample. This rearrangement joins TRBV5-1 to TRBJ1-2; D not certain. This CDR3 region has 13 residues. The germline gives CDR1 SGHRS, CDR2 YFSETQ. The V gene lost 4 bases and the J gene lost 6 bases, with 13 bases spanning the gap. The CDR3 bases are TGCGCCAGCAGCCCGGACGTACGGAATGGCTACACCTTC. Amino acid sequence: CASSPDVRNGYTF. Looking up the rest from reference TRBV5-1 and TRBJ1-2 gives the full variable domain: KAGVTQTPRYLIKTRGQQVTLSCSPISGHRSVSWYQQTPGQGLQFLFEYFSETQRNKGNFPGRFSGRQFSNSRSEMNVSTLELGDSALYLCASSPDVRNGYTFGSGTRLTVV.

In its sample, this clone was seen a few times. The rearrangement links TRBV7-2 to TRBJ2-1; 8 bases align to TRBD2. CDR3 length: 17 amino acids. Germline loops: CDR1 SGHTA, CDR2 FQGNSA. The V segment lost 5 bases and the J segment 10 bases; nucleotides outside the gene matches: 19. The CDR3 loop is CASSPVLERGPVSEQFF. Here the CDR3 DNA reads TGTGCCAGCAGCCCCGTCCTGGAGCGGGGGCCAGTCTCGGAGCAGTTCTTC.